This T cell receptor (beta chain) stems from a study of OX40 agonist ivuxolimab in advanced cancers. Study-wide context: The patients got ivuxolimab, which is an agonistic anti-OX40 (CD134) antibody. Study results and limitations: CD8+ T cells (on average) carried more expanded clones than CD4+ T cells.

As for this clone: As yet, its antigen is unknown.

Sequencing used immunoSEQ multiplex PCR; TCRdb keeps in-frame clones, though not all of them. The top ten clones hold roughly 2.5% of a sample with under 45,000 clones, approximately 78% of them seen once. This receptor was identified in an adult with an advanced solid tumor such as melanoma, head and neck, liver or kidney cancer. The sequencing used CD4+ or CD8+ T cells sorted from blood, collected in a trial of the OX40 agonist ivuxolimab.

Here the CDR3 DNA reads TGTGCCAGTAGTAAGGGGGGAGGGTTTGGTGAGCAGTTCTTC. Its translation is CASSKGGGFGEQFF. V is TRBV19 and J is TRBJ2-1; D possibly corresponds to TRBD2 (7 bases). Trimming shortened V by 4 bases and J by 9 bases, and 16 bases separated the two germline ends. Per germline, CDR1 LNHDA and CDR2 SQIVND (reference sequence). The CDR3 extends over 14 amino acids.